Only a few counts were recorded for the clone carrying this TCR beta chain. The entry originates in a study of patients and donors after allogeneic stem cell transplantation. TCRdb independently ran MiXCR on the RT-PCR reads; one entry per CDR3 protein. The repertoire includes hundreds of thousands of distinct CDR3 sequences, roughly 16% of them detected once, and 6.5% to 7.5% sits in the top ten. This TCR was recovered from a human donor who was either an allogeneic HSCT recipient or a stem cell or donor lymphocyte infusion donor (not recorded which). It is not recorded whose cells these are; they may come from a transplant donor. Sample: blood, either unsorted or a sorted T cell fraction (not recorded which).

The CDR3 sequence: CSAMDSRSYEQYF. CDR3 nucleotides: TGCAGTGCTATGGACAGCCGTTCCTACGAGCAGTACTTC. V is TRBV20-1 and J is TRBJ2-7, with D maybe TRBD1 (6 bases). The V end was cut by 4 bases, the J end by 1 base, with 11 bases between. From germline, CDR1 is DFQATT and CDR2 SNEGSKA (reference sequence). This CDR3 has 13 amino acids.